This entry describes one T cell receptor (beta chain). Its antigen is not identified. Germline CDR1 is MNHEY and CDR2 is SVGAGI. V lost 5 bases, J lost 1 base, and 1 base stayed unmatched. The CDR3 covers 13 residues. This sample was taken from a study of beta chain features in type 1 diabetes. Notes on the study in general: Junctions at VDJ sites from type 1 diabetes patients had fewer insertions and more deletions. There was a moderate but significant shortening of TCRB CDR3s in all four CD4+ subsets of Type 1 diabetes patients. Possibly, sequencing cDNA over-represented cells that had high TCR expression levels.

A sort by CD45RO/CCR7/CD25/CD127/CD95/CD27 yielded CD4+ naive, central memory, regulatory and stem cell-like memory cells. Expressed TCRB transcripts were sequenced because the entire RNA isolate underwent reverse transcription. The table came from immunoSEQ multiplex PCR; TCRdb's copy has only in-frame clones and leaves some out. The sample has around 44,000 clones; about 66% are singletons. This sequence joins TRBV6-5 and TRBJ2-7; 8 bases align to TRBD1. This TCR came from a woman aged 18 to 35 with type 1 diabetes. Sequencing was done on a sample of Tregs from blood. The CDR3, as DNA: TGTGCCAGCAGTCGACAGGGGTCCTACGAGCAGTACTTC. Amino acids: CASSRQGSYEQYF.